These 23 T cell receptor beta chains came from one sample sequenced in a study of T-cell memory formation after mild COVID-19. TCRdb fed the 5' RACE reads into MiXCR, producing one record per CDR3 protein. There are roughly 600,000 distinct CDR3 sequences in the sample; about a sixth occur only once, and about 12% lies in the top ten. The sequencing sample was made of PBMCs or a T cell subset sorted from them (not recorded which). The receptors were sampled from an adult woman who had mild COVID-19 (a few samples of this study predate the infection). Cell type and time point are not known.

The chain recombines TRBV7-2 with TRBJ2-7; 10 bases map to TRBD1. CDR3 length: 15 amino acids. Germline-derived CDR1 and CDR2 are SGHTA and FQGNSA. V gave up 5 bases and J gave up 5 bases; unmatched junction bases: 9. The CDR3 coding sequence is TGTGCCAGCAGCCTCCAGGGACAGGGGTACCACGAGCAGTACTTC. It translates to CASSLQGQGYHEQYF.

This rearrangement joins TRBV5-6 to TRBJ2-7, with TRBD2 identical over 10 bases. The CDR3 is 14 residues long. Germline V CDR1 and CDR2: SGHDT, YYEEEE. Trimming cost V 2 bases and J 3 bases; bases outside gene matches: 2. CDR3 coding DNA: TGTGCCAGCAGCTTTCGGACTAGCGGCTACGAGCAGTACTTC. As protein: CASSFRTSGYEQYF.

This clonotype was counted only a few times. The DNA of the CDR3 is TGTGCCAGCAACCAAGAGCGATTTAACTATGGCTACACCTTC. It codes for CASNQERFNYGYTF. This chain joins TRBV5-5 and TRBJ1-2, with D uncertain. V dropped 6 bases and J dropped 1 base, with 13 bases sitting between them. The CDR3 length is 14 residues. Germline V gives CDR1 SGHKS, CDR2 YYEKEE (reference sequence).

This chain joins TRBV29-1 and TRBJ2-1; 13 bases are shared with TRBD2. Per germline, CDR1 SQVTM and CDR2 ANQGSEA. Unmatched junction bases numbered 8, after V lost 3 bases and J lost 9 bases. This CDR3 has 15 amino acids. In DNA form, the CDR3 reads TGCAGCGTTGAGAAACCGGGACTAGCGGGGTCTGAGCAGTTCTTC. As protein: CSVEKPGLAGSEQFF.

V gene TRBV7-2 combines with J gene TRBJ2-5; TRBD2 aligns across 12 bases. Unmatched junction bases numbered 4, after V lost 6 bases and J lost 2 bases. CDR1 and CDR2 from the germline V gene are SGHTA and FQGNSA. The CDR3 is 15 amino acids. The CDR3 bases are TGTGCCAGCAGTGGGACTAGCGGGCCTCAAGAGACCCAGTACTTC. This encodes CASSGTSGPQETQYF. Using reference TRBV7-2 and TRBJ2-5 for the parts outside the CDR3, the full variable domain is GAGVSQSPSNKVTEKGKDVELRCDPISGHTALYWYRQSLGQGLEFLIYFQGNSAPDKSGLPSDRFSAERTGGSVSTLTIQRTQQEDSAVYLCASSGTSGPQETQYFGPGTRLLVL.

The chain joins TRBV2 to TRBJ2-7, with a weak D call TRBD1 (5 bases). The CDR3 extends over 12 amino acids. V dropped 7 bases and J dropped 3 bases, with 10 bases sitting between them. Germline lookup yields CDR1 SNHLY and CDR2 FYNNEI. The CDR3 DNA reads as TGTGCCAGCAAGACGGACAACTACGAGCAGTACTTC. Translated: CASKTDNYEQYF.

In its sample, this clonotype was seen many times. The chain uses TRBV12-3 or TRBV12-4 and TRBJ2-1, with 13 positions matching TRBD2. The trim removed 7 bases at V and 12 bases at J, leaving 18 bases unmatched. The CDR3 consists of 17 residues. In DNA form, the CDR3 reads TGTGCCAGCATTCCATCCACCGGGACTAGCGGGACTCGCAGGCAGTTCTTC. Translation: CASIPSTGTSGTRRQFF.

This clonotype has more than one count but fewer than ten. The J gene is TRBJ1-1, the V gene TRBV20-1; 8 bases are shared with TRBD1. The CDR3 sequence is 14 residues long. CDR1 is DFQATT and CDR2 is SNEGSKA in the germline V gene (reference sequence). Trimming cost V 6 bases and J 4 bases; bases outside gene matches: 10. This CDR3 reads CSALPGQVATEAFF. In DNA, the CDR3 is TGCAGTGCCCTTCCGGGACAGGTTGCCACTGAAGCTTTCTTT.

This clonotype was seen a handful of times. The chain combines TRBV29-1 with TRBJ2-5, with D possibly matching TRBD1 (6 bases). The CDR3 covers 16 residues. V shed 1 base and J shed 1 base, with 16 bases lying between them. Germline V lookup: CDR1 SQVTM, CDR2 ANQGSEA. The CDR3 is CSVEGGRDTIQETQYF. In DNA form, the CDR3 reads TGCAGCGTTGAAGGGGGCCGGGACACTATCCAAGAGACCCAGTACTTC.

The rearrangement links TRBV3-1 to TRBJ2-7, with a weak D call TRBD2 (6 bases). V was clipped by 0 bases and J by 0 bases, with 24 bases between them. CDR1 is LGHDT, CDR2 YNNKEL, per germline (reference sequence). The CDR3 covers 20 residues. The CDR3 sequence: CASSQDKRLVSKRSSYEQYF. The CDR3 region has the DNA TGTGCCAGCAGCCAAGATAAGAGACTAGTAAGTAAAAGGAGCTCCTACGAGCAGTACTTC.

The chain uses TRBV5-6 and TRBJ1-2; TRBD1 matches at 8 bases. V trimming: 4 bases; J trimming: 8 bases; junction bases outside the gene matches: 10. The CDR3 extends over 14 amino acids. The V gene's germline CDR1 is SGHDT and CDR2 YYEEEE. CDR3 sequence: CASSPGTGVLGYTF. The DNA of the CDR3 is TGTGCCAGCAGCCCCGGGACAGGTGTCTTGGGCTACACCTTC.

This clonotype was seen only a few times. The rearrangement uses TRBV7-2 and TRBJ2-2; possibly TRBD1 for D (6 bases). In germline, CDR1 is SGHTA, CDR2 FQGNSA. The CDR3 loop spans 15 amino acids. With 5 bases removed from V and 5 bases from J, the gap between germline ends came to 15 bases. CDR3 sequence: CASSGRGQGTGELFF. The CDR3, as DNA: TGTGCCAGCAGCGGCAGGGGCCAGGGTACCGGGGAGCTGTTTTTT.

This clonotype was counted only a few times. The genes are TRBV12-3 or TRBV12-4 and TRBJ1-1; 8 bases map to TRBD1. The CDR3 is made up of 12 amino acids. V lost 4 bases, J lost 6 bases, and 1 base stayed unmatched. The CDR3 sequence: CASSSGGPEAFF. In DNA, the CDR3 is TGTGCCAGCAGTTCAGGGGGCCCTGAAGCTTTCTTT.

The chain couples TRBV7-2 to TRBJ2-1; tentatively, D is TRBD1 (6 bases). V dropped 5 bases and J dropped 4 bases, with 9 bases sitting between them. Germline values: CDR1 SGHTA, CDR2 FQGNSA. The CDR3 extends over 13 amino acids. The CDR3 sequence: CASSAGQYNEQFF. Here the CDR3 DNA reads TGTGCCAGCAGCGCTGGACAGTACAATGAGCAGTTCTTC.

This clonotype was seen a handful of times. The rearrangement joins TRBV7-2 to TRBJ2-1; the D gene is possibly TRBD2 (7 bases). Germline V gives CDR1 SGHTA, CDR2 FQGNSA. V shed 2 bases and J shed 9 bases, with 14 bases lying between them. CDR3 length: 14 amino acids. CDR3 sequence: CASSLMGAGAEQFF. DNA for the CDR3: TGTGCCAGCAGCTTAATGGGGGCGGGGGCTGAGCAGTTCTTC.

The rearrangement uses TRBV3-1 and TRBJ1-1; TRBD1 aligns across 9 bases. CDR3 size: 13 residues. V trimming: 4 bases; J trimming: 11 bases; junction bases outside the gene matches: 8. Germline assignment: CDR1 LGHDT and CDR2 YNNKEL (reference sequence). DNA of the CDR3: TGTGCCAGCAGCCGGGACAGGGAAAGCGGCGCTTTCTTT. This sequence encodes CASSRDRESGAFF.

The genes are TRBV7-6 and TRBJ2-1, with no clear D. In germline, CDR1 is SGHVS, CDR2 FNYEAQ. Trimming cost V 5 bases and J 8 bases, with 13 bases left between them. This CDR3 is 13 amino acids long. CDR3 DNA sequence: TGTGCCAGCAGCAAAAGACATGGTGATGAGCAGTTCTTC. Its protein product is CASSKRHGDEQFF.

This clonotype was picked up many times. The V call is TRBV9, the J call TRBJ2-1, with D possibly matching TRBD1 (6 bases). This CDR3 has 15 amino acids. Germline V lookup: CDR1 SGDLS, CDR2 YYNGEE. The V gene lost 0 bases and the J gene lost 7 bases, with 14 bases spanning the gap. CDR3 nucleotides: TGTGCCAGCAGCGTAGGTACAATCACAGGGAATGAGCAGTTCTTC. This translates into CASSVGTITGNEQFF.

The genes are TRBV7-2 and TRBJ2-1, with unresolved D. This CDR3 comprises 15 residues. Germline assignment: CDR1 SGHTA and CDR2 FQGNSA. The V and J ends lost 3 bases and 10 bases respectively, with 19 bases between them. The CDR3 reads CASSLKLAVTGEQFF. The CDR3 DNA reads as TGTGCCAGCAGCTTGAAACTTGCTGTGACCGGCGAGCAGTTCTTC.

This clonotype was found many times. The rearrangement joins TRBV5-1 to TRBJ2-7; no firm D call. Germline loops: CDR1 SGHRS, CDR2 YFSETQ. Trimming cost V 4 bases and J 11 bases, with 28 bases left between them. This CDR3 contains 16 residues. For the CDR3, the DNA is TGCGCCAGCAGCCGTCCTCCCCCTCCGGAATCGGGTCAAGAGTACTTC. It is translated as CASSRPPPPESGQEYF.

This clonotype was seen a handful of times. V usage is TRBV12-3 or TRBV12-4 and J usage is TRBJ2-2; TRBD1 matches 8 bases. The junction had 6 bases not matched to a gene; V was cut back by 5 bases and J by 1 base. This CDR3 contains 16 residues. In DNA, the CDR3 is TGTGCCAGCAGTGCCGGGACAGGCAGGAACACCGGGGAGCTGTTTTTT. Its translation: CASSAGTGRNTGELFF.

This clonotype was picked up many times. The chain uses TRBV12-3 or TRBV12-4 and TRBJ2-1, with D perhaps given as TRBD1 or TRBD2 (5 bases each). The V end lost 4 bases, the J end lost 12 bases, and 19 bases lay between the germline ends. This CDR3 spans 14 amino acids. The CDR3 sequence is CASSSYRDLGVQFF. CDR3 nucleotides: TGTGCCAGCAGTTCTTATAGGGACCTGGGGGTGCAGTTCTTC.

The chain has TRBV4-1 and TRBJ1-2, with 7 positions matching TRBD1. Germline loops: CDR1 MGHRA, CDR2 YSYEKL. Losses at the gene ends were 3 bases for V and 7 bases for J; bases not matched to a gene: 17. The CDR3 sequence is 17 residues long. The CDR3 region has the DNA TGCGCCAGCAGCCAGCCGGCGGGACAGACAAGGCCCTTTGGCTACACCTTC. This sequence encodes CASSQPAGQTRPFGYTF.